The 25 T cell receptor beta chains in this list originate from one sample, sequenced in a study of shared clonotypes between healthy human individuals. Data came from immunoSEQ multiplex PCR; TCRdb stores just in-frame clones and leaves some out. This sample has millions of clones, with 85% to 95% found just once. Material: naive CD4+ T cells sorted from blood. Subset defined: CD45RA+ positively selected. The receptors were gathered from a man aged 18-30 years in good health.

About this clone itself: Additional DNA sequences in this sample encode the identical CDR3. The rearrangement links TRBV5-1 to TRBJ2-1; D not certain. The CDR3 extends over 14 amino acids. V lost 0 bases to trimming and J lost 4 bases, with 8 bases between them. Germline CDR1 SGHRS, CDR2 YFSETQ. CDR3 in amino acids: CASSLGGGYNEQFF. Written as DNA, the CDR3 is TGCGCCAGCAGCTTGGGAGGCGGATACAATGAGCAGTTCTTC.

This CDR3 is CASSLDGLTQSQPQHF. DNA of the CDR3: TGTGCCAGCAGCTTGGACGGGTTAACGCAGAGTCAGCCCCAGCATTTT. The V gene is TRBV5-4, the J gene TRBJ1-5; D gene ambiguous. CDR1 SGHNT and CDR2 YYREEE come from the germline V gene (reference sequence). This CDR3 spans 16 amino acids. Between the trimmed V and J ends, which lost 0 bases and 6 bases, there was a span of 16 bases. Filled out from reference TRBV5-4 and TRBJ1-5, the complete variable domain reads ETGVTQSPTHLIKTRGQQVTLRCSSQSGHNTVSWYQQALGQGPQFIFQYYREEENGRGNFPPRFSGLQFPNYSSELNVNALELDDSALYLCASSLDGLTQSQPQHFGDGTRLSIL.

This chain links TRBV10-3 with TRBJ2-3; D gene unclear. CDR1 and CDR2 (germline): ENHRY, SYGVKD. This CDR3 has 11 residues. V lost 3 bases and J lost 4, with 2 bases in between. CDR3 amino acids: CAISDPDTQYF. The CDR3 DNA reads TGTGCCATCAGTGACCCAGATACGCAGTATTTT.

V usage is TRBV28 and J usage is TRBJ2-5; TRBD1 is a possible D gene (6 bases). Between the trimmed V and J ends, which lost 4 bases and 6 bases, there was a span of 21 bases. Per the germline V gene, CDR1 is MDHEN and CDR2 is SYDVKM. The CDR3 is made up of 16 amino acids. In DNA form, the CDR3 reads TGTGCCAGCAGTTATTACAGGGCAGGAGGTAGAAAGACCCAGTACTTC. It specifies CASSYYRAGGRKTQYF.

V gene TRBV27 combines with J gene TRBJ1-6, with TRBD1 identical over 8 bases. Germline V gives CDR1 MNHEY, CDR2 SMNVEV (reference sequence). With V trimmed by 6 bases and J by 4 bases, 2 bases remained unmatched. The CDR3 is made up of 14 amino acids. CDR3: CASRRQGYNSPLHF. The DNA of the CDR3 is TGTGCCAGCAGACGACAGGGGTATAATTCACCCCTCCACTTT.

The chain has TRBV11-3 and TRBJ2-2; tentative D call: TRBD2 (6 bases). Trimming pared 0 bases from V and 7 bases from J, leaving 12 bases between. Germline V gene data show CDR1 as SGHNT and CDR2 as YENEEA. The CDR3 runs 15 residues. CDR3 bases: TGTGCCAGCAGCTTAGAGGCGGGGCTCAGCGGGGAGCTGTTTTTT. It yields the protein CASSLEAGLSGELFF.

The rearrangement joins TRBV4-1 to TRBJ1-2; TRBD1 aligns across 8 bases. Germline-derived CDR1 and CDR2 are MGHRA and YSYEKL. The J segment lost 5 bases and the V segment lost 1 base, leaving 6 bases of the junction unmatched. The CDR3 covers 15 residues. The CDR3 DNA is TGCGCCAGCAGCCAAGGTTCAGGGGGCGGGTATGGCTACACCTTC. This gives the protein CASSQGSGGGYGYTF.

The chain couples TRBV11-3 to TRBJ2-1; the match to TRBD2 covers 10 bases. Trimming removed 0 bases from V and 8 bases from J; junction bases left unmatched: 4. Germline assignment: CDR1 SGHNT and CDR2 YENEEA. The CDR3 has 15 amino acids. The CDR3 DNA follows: TGTGCCAGCAGCTTAGAGGCCAGCGGGAGGGATGAGCAGTTCTTC. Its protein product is CASSLEASGRDEQFF.

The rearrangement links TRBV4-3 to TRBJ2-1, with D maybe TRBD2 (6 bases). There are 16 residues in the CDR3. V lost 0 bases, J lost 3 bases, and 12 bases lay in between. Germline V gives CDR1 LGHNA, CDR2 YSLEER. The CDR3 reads CASSQEPGVFYNEQFF. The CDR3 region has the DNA TGCGCCAGCAGCCAAGAACCGGGAGTGTTCTACAATGAGCAGTTCTTC.

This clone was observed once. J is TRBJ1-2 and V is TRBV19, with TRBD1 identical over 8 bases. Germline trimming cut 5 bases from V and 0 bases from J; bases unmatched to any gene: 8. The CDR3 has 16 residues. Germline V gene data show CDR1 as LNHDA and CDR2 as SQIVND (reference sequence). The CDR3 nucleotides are TGTGCCAGTAGTCCAAGCGGACAGGGCCCTAACTATGGCTACACCTTC. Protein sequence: CASSPSGQGPNYGYTF. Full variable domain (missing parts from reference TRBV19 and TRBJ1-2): DGGITQSPKYLFRKEGQNVTLSCEQNLNHDAMYWYRQDPGQGLRLIYYSQIVNDFQKGDIAEGYSVSREKKESFPLTVTSAQKNPTAFYLCASSPSGQGPNYGYTFGSGTRLTVV.

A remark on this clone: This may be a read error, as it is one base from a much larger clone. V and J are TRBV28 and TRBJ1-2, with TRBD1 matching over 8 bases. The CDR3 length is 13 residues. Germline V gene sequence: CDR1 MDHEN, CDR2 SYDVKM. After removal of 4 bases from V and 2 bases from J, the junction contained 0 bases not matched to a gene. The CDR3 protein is CASSYRGNYGYTF. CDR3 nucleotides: TGTGCCAGCAGTTACAGGGGGAACTATGGCTACACCTTC.

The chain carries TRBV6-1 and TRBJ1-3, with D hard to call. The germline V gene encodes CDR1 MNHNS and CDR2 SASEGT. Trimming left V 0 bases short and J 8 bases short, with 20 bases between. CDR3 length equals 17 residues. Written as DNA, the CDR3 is TGTGCCAGCAGTGAAGCAACAAGGCCCCGTCCTGGGGACACCATATATTTT. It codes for CASSEATRPRPGDTIYF.

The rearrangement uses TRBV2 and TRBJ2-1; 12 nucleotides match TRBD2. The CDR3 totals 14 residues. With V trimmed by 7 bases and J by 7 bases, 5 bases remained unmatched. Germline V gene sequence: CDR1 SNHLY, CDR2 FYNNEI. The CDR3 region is CASTRLAGVNEQFF. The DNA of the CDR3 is TGTGCCAGCACCCGACTAGCGGGAGTAAATGAGCAGTTCTTC. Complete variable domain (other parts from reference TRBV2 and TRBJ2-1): EPEVTQTPSHQVTQMGQEVILRCVPISNHLYFYWYRQILGQKVEFLVSFYNNEISEKSEIFDDQFSVERPDGSNFTLKIRSTKLEDSAMYFCASTRLAGVNEQFFGPGTRLTVL.

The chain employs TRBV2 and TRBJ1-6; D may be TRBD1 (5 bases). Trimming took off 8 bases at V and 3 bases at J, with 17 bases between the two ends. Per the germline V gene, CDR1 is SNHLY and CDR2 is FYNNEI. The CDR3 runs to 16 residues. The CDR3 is CASLLGVPSYNSPLHF. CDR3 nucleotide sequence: TGTGCCAGCCTCCTAGGGGTCCCGAGCTATAATTCACCCCTCCACTTT.

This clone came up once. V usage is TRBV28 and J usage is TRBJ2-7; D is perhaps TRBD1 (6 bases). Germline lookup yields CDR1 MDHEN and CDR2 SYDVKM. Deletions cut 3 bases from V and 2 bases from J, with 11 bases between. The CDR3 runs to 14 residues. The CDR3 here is CASSFKDSAYEQYF. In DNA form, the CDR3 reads TGTGCCAGCAGTTTCAAGGACAGCGCCTACGAGCAGTACTTC.

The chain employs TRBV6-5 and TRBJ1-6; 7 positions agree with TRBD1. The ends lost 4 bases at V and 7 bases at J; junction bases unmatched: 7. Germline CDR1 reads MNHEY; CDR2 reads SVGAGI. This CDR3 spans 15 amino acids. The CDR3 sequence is CASSLLTGQNSPLHF. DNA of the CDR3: TGTGCCAGCAGTTTATTGACAGGGCAAAATTCACCCCTCCACTTT.

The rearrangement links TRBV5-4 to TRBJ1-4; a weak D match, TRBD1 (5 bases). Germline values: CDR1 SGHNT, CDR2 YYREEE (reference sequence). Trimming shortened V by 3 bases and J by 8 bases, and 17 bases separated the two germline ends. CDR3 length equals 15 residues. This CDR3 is CASSSGPGTTEKLFF. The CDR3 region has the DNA TGTGCCAGCAGCTCGGGGCCCGGGACGACGGAAAAACTGTTTTTT.

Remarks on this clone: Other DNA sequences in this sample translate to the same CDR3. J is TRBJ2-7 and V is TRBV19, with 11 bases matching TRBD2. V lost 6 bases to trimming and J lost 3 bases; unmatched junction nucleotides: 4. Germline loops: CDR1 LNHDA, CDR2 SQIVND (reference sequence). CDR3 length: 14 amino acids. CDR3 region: CASRRLAGSYEQYF. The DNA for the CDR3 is TGTGCCAGTAGACGACTAGCGGGAAGCTACGAGCAGTACTTC.

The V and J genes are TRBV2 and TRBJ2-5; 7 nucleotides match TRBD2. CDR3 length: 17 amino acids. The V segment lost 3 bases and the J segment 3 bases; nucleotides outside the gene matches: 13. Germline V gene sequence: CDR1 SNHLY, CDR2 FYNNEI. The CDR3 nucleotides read TGTGCCAGCAGTGAGGAGCGGGGAGGAGGTGGAAAAGAGACCCAGTACTTC. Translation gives CASSEERGGGGKETQYF.

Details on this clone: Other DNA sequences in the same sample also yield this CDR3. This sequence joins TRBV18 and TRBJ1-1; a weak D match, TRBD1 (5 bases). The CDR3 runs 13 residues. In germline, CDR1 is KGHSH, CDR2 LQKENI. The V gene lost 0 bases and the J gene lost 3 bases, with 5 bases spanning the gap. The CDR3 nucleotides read TGTGCCAGCTCACCACCAGGGGACACTGAAGCTTTCTTT. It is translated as CASSPPGDTEAFF.

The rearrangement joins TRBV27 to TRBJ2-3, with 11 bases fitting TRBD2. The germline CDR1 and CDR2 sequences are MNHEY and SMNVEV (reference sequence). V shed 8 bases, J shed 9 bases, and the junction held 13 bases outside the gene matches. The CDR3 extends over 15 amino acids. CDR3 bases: TGTGCCAGCTGGGTAGCGGGGGGGAGAGTCCCCACGCAGTATTTT. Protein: CASWVAGGRVPTQYF.

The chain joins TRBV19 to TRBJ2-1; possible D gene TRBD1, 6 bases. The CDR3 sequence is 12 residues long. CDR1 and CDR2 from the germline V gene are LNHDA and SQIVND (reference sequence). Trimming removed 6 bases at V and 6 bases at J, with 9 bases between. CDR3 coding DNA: TGTGCCAGTAGGAAACAGGGCAATGAGCAGTTCTTC. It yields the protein CASRKQGNEQFF.

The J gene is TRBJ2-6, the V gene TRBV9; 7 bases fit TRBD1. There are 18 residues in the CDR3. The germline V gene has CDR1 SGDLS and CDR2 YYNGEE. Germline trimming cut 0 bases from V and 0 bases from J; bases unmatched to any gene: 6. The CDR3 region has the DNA TGTGCCAGCAGCGTAGGGCAGGGGGTTTCCTCTGGGGCCAACGTCCTGACTTTC. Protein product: CASSVGQGVSSGANVLTF.

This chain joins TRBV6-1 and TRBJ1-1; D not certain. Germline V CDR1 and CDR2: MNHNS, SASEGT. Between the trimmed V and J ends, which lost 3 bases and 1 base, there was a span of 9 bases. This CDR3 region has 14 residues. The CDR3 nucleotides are TGTGCCAGCAGTGAGCTGGGAGGGAACACTGAAGCTTTCTTT. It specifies CASSELGGNTEAFF.

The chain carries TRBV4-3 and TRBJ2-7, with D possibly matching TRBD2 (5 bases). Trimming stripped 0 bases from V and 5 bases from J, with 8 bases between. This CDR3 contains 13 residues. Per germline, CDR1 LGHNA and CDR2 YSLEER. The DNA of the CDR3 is TGCGCCAGCAGCCAAGAGGCCGGGAACGAGCAGTACTTC. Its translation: CASSQEAGNEQYF.